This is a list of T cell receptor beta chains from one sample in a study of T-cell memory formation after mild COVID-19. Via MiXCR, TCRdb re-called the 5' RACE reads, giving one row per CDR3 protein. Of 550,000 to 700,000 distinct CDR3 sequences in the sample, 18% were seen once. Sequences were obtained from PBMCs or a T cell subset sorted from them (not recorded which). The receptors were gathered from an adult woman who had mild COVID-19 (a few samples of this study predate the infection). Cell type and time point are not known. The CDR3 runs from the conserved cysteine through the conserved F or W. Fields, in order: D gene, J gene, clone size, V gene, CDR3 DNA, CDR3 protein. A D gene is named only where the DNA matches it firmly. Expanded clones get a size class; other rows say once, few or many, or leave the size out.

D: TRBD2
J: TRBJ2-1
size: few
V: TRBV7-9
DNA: TGTGCCAGCAGCCCGCTAGCGGGAGGGCAGCTTGGTGAGCAGTTCTTC
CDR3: CASSPLAGGQLGEQFF

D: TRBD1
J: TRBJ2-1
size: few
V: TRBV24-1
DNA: TGTGCCACCAGGGACAGGGGAGTTAACGATGAGCAGTTCTTC
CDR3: CATRDRGVNDEQFF

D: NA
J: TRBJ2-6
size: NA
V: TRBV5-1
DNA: TGCGCCAGCAGCTTGGGGGGGCCGTTCTCTGGGGCCAACGTCCTGACTTTC
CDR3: CASSLGGPFSGANVLTF

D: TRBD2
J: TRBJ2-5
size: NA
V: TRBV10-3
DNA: TGTGCCATCAGTGAGGGACTAGCGCACCGGGGGGACCAAGAGACCCAGTACTTC
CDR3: CAISEGLAHRGDQETQYF

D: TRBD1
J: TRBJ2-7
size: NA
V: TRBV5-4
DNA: TGTGCCAGCAGCGAAAGGACAGGCTACGAGCAGTACTTC
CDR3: CASSERTGYEQYF

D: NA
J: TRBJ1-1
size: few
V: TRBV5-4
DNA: TGTGCCAGCAGCGCCCTTGGGGGTAGCACTGAAGCTTTCTTT
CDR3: CASSALGGSTEAFF

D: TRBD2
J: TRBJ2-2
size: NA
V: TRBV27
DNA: TGTGCCAGAAGATCTGGACTAGCGGCCACCGGGGAGCTGTTTTTT
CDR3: CARRSGLAATGELFF

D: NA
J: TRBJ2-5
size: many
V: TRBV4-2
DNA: TGTGCCAGCAGCCAAGGGGGACTGAACCAAGAGACCCAGTACTTC
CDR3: CASSQGGLNQETQYF

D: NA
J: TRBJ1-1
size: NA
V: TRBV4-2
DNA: TGTGCCAGCAGCCAATGGAAGGGGATGAACACTGAAGCTTTCTTT
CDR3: CASSQWKGMNTEAFF

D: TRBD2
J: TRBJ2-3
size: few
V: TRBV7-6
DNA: TGTGCCAGCAGCTTAGTAGCGGGGGGGCCTTTCAGCACAGATACGCAGTATTTT
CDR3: CASSLVAGGPFSTDTQYF

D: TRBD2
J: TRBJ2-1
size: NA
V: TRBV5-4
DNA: TGTGCCAGCAGCTTGGTGAGCGGGGGGGCCGATGAGCAGTTCTTC
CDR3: CASSLVSGGADEQFF

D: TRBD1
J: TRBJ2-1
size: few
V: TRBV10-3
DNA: TGTGCCATCAGTGACCCCAACAGGGGTCGCCACAATGAGCAGTTCTTC
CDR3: CAISDPNRGRHNEQFF

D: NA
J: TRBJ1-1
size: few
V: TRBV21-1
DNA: TGTGCCAGCAGCAAAGGGGGTTGGCAGGGGACTGAAGCTTTCTTT
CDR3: CASSKGGWQGTEAFF

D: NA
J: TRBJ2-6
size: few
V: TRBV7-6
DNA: TGTGCCAGCAGCGTGTACCGGGGAAGCTCTGGGGCCAACGTCCTGACTTTC
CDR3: CASSVYRGSSGANVLTF

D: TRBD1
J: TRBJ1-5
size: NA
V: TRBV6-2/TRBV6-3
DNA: TGTGCCAGCAGATTGGACAGGAGCAATCAGCCCCAGCATTTT
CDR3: CASRLDRSNQPQHF

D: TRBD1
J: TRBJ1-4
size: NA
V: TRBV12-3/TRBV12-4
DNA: TGTGCCATCCGGGACAGGGGGAGGTCTAATGAAAAACTGTTTTTT
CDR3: CAIRDRGRSNEKLFF

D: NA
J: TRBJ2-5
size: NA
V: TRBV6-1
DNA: TGTGCCAGCAGTGACAGAACACACGGGGTGACCCAGTACTTC
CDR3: CASSDRTHGVTQYF

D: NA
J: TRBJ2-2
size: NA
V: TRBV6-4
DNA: TGTGCCAGCAGTGACTCTAGGCAGACCACCGGGGAGCTGTTTTTT
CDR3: CASSDSRQTTGELFF

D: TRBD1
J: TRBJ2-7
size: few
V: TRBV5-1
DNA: TGCGCCAGCAGCTTCGGGACAGTATCCTACGAGCAGTACTTC
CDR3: CASSFGTVSYEQYF

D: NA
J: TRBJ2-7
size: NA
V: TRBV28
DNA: TGTGCCAGCACCTCTACTCGGGGGACCGGGTACGAGCAGTACTTC
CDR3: CASTSTRGTGYEQYF

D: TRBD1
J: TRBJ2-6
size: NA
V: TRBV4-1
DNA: TGCGCCAGCAGCCAGATCCCGGGACAGGGTTACTCTGGGGCCAACGTCCTGACTTTC
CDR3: CASSQIPGQGYSGANVLTF

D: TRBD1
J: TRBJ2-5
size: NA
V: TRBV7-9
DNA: TGTGCCAGCAGCGAGAGACAGGGATACCTCCAAGAGACCCAGTACTTC
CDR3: CASSERQGYLQETQYF

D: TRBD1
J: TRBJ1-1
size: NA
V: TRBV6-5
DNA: TGTGCCAGCAGTTCTCCGGGACAGGCTAACACTGAAGCTTTCTTT
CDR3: CASSSPGQANTEAFF

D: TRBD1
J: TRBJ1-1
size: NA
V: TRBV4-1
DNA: TGCGCCAGCAGCCATGGGACAGGGGACACTGAAGCTTTCTTT
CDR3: CASSHGTGDTEAFF

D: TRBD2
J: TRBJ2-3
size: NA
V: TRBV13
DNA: TGTGCCAGCAGCTTAGAAGCGCTAGCGGGAGATAGCACAGATACGCAGTATTTT
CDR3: CASSLEALAGDSTDTQYF

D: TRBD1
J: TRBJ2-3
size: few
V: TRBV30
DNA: TGTGCCTGGAGTGTGGGGACAGGAAATACGCAGTATTTT
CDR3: CAWSVGTGNTQYF

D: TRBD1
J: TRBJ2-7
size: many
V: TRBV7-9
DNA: TGTGCCAGCAGCCCAGGACAGGGCTTCAGCGAGCAGTACTTC
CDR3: CASSPGQGFSEQYF

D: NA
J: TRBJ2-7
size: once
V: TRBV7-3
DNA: TGTGCCAGCAGCTCGGACAGTAGAGGCGAGCAGTACTTC
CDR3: CASSSDSRGEQYF

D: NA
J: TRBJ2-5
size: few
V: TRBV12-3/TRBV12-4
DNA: TGTGCCAGCGGGGGACATGGGACCCAGTACTTC
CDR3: CASGGHGTQYF

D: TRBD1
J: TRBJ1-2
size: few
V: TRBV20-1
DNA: TGCAGTCCTTCCCGCCCGGGACAGGGAACTCATAGTGGCTACACCTTC
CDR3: CSPSRPGQGTHSGYTF

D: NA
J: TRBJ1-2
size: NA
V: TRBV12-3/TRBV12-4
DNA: TGTGCCAGCAGTAGAAACTCTAATTCGGGTTGCACCTTC
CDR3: CASSRNSNSGCTF

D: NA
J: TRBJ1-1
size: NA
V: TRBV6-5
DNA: TGTGCCAGCAGACCGGTAGGGCCGGTCTCGACTGAAGCTTTCTTT
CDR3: CASRPVGPVSTEAFF

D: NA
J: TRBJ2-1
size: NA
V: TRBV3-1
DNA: TGTGCCAGCAGCCAAGGGGGGATTAGCAGTAACAATGAGCAGTTCTTC
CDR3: CASSQGGISSNNEQFF

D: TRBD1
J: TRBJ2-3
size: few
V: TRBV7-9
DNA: TGTGCCAGCAGCGCCATGACAGGGGCGCAGACAGATACGCAGTATTTT
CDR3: CASSAMTGAQTDTQYF

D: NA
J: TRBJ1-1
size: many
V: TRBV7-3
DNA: TGTGCCAGCAGTTACGGACAGATGAACACTGAAGCTTTCTTT
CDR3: CASSYGQMNTEAFF

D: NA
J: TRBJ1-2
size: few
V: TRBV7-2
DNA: TGTGCCAGCAGCCCAAAAACAGGGAACGGCTACACCTTC
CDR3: CASSPKTGNGYTF

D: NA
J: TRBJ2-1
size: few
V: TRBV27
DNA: TGTGCCAGCAGTTTCGGGGACCGCAATGAGCAGTTCTTC
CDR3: CASSFGDRNEQFF

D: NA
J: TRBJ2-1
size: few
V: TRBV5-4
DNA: TGTGCCAGCAGCGGATCATTAGACAATGAGCAGTTCTTC
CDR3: CASSGSLDNEQFF

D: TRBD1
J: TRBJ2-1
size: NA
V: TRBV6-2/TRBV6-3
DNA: TGTGCCAGCAGAGCATCCCAGGGGGCGCAGTTCTTC
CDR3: CASRASQGAQFF

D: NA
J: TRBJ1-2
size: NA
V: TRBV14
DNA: TGTGCCAGCAGCCAAGGAACAGGGAATTACAATGGCTACACCTTC
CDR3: CASSQGTGNYNGYTF

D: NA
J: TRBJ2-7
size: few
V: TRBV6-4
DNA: TGTGCCAGCAGTGAATGGGCAGGCTACGAGCAGTACTTC
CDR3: CASSEWAGYEQYF

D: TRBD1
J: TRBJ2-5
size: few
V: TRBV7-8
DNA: TGTGCCAGCAGTCTACCGACGGGGAGGCGGTGGGGACAGGGGGCGGAGGCGGAGACCCAGTACTTC
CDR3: CASSLPTGRRWGQGAEAETQYF

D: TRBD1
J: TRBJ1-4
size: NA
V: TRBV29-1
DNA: TGCAGCGCGGGGACAGGTCACCCTAATGAAAAACTGTTTTTT
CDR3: CSAGTGHPNEKLFF

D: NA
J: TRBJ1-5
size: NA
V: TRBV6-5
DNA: TGTGCCAGCAGTTACGGTTCGGGGTCCAATCAGCCCCAGCATTTT
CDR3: CASSYGSGSNQPQHF

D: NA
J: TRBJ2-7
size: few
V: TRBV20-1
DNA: TGCAGTGCCCGCCTGGCGAAGGGGGGAAGGGGCGAGCAGTACTTC
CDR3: CSARLAKGGRGEQYF

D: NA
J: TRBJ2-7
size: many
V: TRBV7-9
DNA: TGTGCCAGCAGCTTACCTAGCGTGGGAGACGAGCAGTACTTC
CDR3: CASSLPSVGDEQYF

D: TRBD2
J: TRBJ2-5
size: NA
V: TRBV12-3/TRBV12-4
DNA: TGTGCCAGCAGTTTAGGGGGACTAGCACAAGAGACCCAGTACTTC
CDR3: CASSLGGLAQETQYF

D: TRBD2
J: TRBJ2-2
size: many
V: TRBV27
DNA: TGTGCCAGCAGTTTAACTAGCGGGAGCCTAAATGTTGGGGAGCTGTTTTTT
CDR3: CASSLTSGSLNVGELFF

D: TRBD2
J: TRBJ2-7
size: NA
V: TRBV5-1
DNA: TGCGCCAGCAGCTTAGATGGTAGCGGGAGGGCCACAGCGCAGTACTTC
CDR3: CASSLDGSGRATAQYF